This T cell receptor beta chain was sequenced during a study of prognosis after radiotherapy for stage I lung cancer. Study details: Non-small cell lung cancer patients at stage I were enrolled between 2018 and January 2019. Eleven to twelve patients had adenocarcinoma tumors, while squamous cell carcinoma tumors were found in roughly 7. Several developed distant metastases after radiotherapy (median 7 months), and 15 had no significant progression.

This clonotype was counted ten times or more. Amplification of the TCR beta CDR3 (from genomic DNA) was done by two-round multiplex PCR. Each TRBV and TRBJ gene had its own primer in the first PCR round. TCRdb itself ran the multiplex PCR reads through MiXCR, one entry per CDR3 protein. The sample includes just over 30,000 distinct CDR3 sequences, around 30% of them seen just once. Trimming removed 0 bases from V and 3 bases from J, with 9 bases in between. The CDR3 sequence is 15 residues long. Germline CDR1 is SGHDN and CDR2 is FVKESK. At both of two time points, about 6 milliliters of peripheral blood were drawn.

The sequence came from a donor aged 50 or older with non-small cell lung cancer. The starting material was PBMCs, obtained before or after stereotactic body radiation therapy (not recorded which). This chain joins TRBV14 and TRBJ2-1, with TRBD2 as a possible D gene (6 bases). The CDR3 sequence: CASSQDRGIYNEQFF. The CDR3 nucleotides read TGTGCCAGCAGCCAAGATCGCGGGATCTACAATGAGCAGTTCTTC.